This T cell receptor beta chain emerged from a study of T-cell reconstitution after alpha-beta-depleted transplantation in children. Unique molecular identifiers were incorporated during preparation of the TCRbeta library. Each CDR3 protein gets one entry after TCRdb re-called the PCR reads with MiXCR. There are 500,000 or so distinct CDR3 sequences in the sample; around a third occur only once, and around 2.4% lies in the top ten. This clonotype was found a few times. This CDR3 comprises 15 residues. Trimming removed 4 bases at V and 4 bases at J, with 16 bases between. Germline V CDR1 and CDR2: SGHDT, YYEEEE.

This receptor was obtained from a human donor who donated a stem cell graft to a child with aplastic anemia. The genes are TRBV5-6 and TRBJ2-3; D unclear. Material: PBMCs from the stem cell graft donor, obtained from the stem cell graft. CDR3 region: CASSQIQLLADTQYF. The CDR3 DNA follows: TGTGCCAGCAGCCAGATCCAACTTCTCGCAGATACGCAGTATTTT. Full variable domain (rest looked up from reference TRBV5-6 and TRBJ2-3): DAGVTQSPTHLIKTRGQQVTLRCSPKSGHDTVSWYQQALGQGPQFIFQYYEEEERQRGNFPDRFSGHQFPNYSSELNVNALLLGDSALYLCASSQIQLLADTQYFGPGTRLTVL.